A single T cell receptor (beta chain) is shown here with its context. This clonotype was detected only a few times. This receptor's antigen is unknown. Base qualities were left out, and no much larger clone turns up one base away. The data were obtained in a study of T cells in Graves' hyperthyroidism and ophthalmopathy (dated by TCRdb to about 2019). Looking at the study overall: Peripheral blood samples were taken at initial diagnosis, before any treatment was given. To identify TCR V-J signatures that set the groups apart, the researchers used a discovery cohort of 90 to 100 patients, made up of some 41 with Graves' ophthalmopathy and about 60 with stable Graves' hyperthyroidism. Prospective prediction of ophthalmopathy was tested in an independent validation cohort of approximately 18 hyperthyroidism patients and 17 patients who later progressed to ophthalmopathy. The roughly 91 discovery patients were randomly divided into training and test sets at a 7:3 ratio. Thyroid tissue and blood T-cell repertoires from about 6 Graves' hyperthyroidism patients were also compared in the study. Once sampling was done, hyperthyroidism patients were given methimazole at a starting dose of 30 mg daily, whereas ophthalmopathy patients were given high-dose intravenous methylprednisolone. The paper describes TCR Vbeta CDR3 sequencing of 135 peripheral blood samples, made up of under 50 ophthalmopathy patients, 70 to 75 hyperthyroidism patients and roughly 17 progressor patients.

The CDR3 spans 16 residues, from the cysteine through the phenylalanine. Of all the DNA, just the CDR3 is kept, 48 bases in frame from base 1. Compared with germline, V lacks 5 bases and J lacks 2 bases; bases without a gene match: 11. CDR1 and CDR2, looked up from the germline V gene (reference sequence), are DFQATT and SNEGSKA. The TCR beta CDR3 regions were amplified from RNA transcripts. The TCR CDR3 was subjected to a first round of RT-PCR using the HTBI primer set and the Qiagen OneStep RT-PCR kit. The libraries were constructed in a second round of multiplex PCR and then size-selected and purified. The libraries were sequenced on an Illumina HiSeq2000 using paired-end 100 bp reads. As for the original processing: SOAPnuke was used to process the raw data, throwing out any read that contained adapters or uncalled bases, had a mean Phred below 15, or lacked an exact constant-primer or identifier match. High-quality paired reads were merged with COPE v1.2.5, and unique nucleotide sequences were defined as clonotypes. Clonotypes were aligned to IMGT TRBV, TRBD and TRBJ reference segments using MiTCR v1.1. The analysis included only V-J combinations with a frequency above 0.0001, which together covered approximately 99% of the repertoires. The TCS score was defined as the ratio of F50 (clonal expansion) to E x V (chaos), calculated using BLOSUM62-based TCRdist between CDR3 peptides within each V-J. Welch's t-statistics and random forest reduced around 550 V-J features to roughly 13, which were used in a naive Bayes classifier (R e1071). Clones were called with MiXCR by TCRdb after fastp trimmed the public reads at Q25, and only in-frame beta chains were retained. Here each entry gathers all rows of one CDR3 protein and keeps the most common genes and DNA. TCRdb, rather than the study authors, made the V and J calls. The sample yields 490,000 or so distinct CDR3 sequences; about 22% were counted once. The top ten clonotypes cover around 54% of the sample.

The paper as a whole reports these results and caveats: In validation, the model predicted progression to ophthalmopathy with over 65% sensitivity and approximately 78% specificity, a median of 6.5 months before onset. Sample size was not statistically predetermined, and investigators were not blinded to group allocation. A model built on a 13 V-J signature distinguished ophthalmopathy from stable hyperthyroidism, reaching roughly 88% sensitivity and under 84% specificity in cross-validation and 80%/75% in testing. Most expanded thyroid clonotypes (frequency above 0.001) were also found in blood, which suggests that blood repertoires may mirror thyroid immune responses.

Moderately to severely active disease, a Clinical Activity Score of at least 3, a NOSPECS grade of at least 4, and a duration under 3 months were present in ophthalmopathy patients. Any patient with an uncontrolled infection, another autoimmune disease, pregnancy or lactation was excluded. Diagnoses were established on the basis of clinical symptoms, serum thyroxine and TRAb, thyroid ultrasound, and orbital computed tomography. PBMCs were isolated from about 9.2 ml of fresh peripheral blood by Ficoll-Paque density gradient centrifugation. Total RNA was extracted with Trizol reagent, and quality was checked on an Agilent 2100 Bioanalyzer.

In this chain, TRBV20-1 is recombined with TRBJ1-2, with 10 central nucleotides matching TRBD1. What was sequenced was blood. The TCR sequence derives from a woman in her seventies with Graves' ophthalmopathy. The nucleotides are TGCAGTGCTCCCCCCTACCCGGGACAGGGGAACTATGGCTACACCTTC. Translated, this is CSAPPYPGQGNYGYTF.